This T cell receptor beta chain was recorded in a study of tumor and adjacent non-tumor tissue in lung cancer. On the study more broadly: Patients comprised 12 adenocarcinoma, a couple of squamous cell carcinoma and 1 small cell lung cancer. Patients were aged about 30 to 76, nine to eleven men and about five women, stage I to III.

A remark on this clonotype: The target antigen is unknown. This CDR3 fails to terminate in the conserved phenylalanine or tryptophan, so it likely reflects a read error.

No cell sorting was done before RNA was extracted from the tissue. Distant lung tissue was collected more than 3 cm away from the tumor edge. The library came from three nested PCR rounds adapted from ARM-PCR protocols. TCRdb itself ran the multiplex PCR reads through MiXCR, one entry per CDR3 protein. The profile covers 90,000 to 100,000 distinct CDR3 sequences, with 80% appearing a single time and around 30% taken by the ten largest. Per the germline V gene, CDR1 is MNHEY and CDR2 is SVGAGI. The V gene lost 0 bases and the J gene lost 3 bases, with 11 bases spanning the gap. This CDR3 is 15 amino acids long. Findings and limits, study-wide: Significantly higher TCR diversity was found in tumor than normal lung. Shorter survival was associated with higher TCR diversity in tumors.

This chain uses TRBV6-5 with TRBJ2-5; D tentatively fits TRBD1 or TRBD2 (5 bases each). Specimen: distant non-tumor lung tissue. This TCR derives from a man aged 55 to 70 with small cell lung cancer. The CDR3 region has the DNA TGTGCCAGCAGTTACTCGAGGGGTTTGGAAGAGACCCAGTACCTC. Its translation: CASSYSRGLEETQYL.